The table lists the clone carrying this T cell receptor (beta chain) with a few counts. Its antigen is not known. The data originate from a study of T cell repertoires in cytomegalovirus infection. Study context: HLA-B-restricted CMV epitopes that are well studied were used alongside recently identified HLA-C-restricted ones.

MiXCR, applied by TCRdb to the reads, yields one record per CDR3 protein. The sample consists of hundreds of thousands of distinct CDR3 sequences, 25% to 35% of them appearing once. This CDR3 is built from 11 residues. Germline values: CDR1 DFQATT, CDR2 SNEGSKA (reference sequence). V dropped 6 bases and J dropped 4 bases, with 8 bases sitting between them. This rearrangement joins TRBV20-1 to TRBJ2-3; D gene uncertain. Specimen: cultured PBMCs, collected from culture after CMV antigen stimulation. The clonotype was recovered from a human donor in good health (CMV status not recorded). Some clones in this sample may be carry-over from other donors' samples. The CDR3 region is CSAVKSDTQYF. CDR3 nucleotides: TGCAGTGCGGTAAAATCAGATACGCAGTATTTT.